Below, one TCR beta chain is given with its context. Via MiXCR, TCRdb re-called the 5' RACE reads, giving one row per CDR3 protein. This sample carries about 89,000 distinct CDR3 sequences, around 26% of them seen once, and the ten largest clones take roughly 60%. This sample was included in a study of CD8 T cells in ankylosing spondylitis. With 5 bases removed from V and 0 bases from J, the gap between germline ends came to 9 bases. This CDR3 has 14 residues. CDR1 SEHNR and CDR2 FQNEAQ come from the germline V gene (reference sequence). V gene TRBV7-9 combines with J gene TRBJ2-3; the D is unclear. This receptor was identified in a male donor with ankylosing spondylitis or in good health (not recorded which). The sequencing input was blood, either unsorted or a sorted T cell fraction (not recorded which). The CDR3 nucleotides read TGTGCCAGCAGCCCCCCGATTAGCACAGATACGCAGTATTTT. Its protein product is CASSPPISTDTQYF.